One sample yielded the 29 T cell receptor beta chains listed below, sequenced in a study of chemoradiotherapy in HPV16-positive cancers (dated by TCRdb to between 2020 and 2023). The protocol used for the library was the immunoSEQ multiplex PCR assay. Imported from immuneACCESS, the table was reduced by TCRdb to in-frame sequences with V and J called. These copies leave out some clones; in studies compared against another copy, an unresolved V gene accounts for under half, and the cause of the remainder is not known. For this sample the table gives some 13,000 clones, of which about 70% were detected only once. The ten most abundant clones make up 16% of the sample. The specimen was obtained from a patient who underwent chemoradiotherapy. The receptors originated from a human donor with HPV-associated anogenital cancer.

This clone was counted a few times. The gene calls are TRBV28 and TRBJ2-7; D ambiguous. The CDR3 runs 15 residues. Germline V gene lookup returns CDR1 MDHEN and CDR2 SYDVKM. The V end was cut by 2 bases, the J end by 6 bases, with 17 bases between. The CDR3 region is CASSLNSSPQFEQYF. The CDR3 coding sequence is TGTGCCAGCAGTTTAAATAGTAGCCCCCAGTTCGAGCAGTACTTC.

This clone was seen only a few times. This rearrangement joins TRBV10-2 to TRBJ1-1, with TRBD1 matching over 8 bases. Trimming took 6 bases from V and 2 from J; bases not matched to a gene: 8. This CDR3 is 15 amino acids long. CDR1 and CDR2 (germline): WSHSY, SAAADI. The CDR3 reads CASRKNDRGNTEAFF. As DNA, the CDR3 is TGCGCCAGCAGGAAAAATGACAGGGGAAACACTGAAGCTTTCTTT.

Only a few counts were recorded for this clone. This rearrangement joins TRBV27 to TRBJ1-2; 11 bases align to TRBD1. CDR1 is MNHEY, CDR2 SMNVEV, per germline (reference sequence). CDR3 length: 15 residues. With V trimmed by 5 bases and J by 8 bases, 10 bases remained unmatched. The CDR3 coding sequence is TGTGCCAGCAGTCCCCGCGGACAGGGGGCGCGAGGCTACACCTTC. Its translation: CASSPRGQGARGYTF.

The rearrangement links TRBV18 to TRBJ2-5; maybe TRBD1 (6 bases). Germline V lookup: CDR1 KGHSH, CDR2 LQKENI. The length of the CDR3 is 14 residues. Between the trimmed V and J ends, which lost 2 bases and 5 bases, there was a span of 12 bases. DNA for the CDR3: TGTGCCAGCTCACCAAATCGGCAGGGGGAGACCCAGTACTTC. This sequence encodes CASSPNRQGETQYF.

The V call is TRBV9, the J call TRBJ2-1; 11 positions match TRBD2. Germline V gives CDR1 SGDLS, CDR2 YYNGEE. The CDR3 is made up of 14 amino acids. Trimming cost V 5 bases and J 4 bases; bases outside gene matches: 2. CDR3 sequence reads: CASRRLAGYNEQFF. The DNA of the CDR3 is TGTGCCAGCAGGAGACTAGCGGGGTACAATGAGCAGTTCTTC.

The V call is TRBV5-1, the J call TRBJ2-5; 11 bases match TRBD1. The CDR3 contains 18 residues. Germline CDR1 is SGHRS and CDR2 is YFSETQ. V was pared by 4 bases and J by 4 bases, with 15 bases of the junction left unmatched. The CDR3 sequence: CASSRSNIGTGGRETQYF. The CDR3 nucleotides read TGCGCCAGCAGCCGTTCGAACATTGGGACAGGGGGAAGAGAGACCCAGTACTTC.

The rearrangement links TRBV28 to TRBJ2-2, with TRBD2 matching 8 bases. The CDR3 is 17 residues long. Trimming at V came to 2 bases and at J to 0 bases, leaving 5 bases not matched to a gene. Germline V gene data show CDR1 as MDHEN and CDR2 as SYDVKM. The CDR3 coding sequence is TGTGCCAGCAGTTTAGCGGGGGGACACTCGAACACCGGGGAGCTGTTTTTT. It encodes CASSLAGGHSNTGELFF.

In this sample, this clone turned up once. The V and J genes are TRBV19 and TRBJ2-1; 7 bases line up with TRBD2. The V gene end was trimmed by 0 bases and the J gene end by 0 bases; junction bases not matched to a gene: 2. Germline CDR1 is LNHDA and CDR2 is SQIVND (reference sequence). The CDR3 is made up of 16 amino acids. CDR3 sequence (DNA): TGTGCCAGTAGTATAGATAGCGGGTACTCCTACAATGAGCAGTTCTTC. Translated, it gives CASSIDSGYSYNEQFF.

The sample holds a few counts of this clone. This sequence joins TRBV27 and TRBJ1-1, with D perhaps TRBD1 (5 bases). Per the germline V gene, CDR1 is MNHEY and CDR2 is SMNVEV (reference sequence). This CDR3 has 15 amino acids. V shed 5 bases and J shed 1 base, with 14 bases lying between them. CDR3: CASSAGPPKNTEAFF. CDR3 DNA sequence: TGTGCCAGCAGTGCGGGACCTCCTAAGAACACTGAAGCTTTCTTT.

The chain couples TRBV10-3 to TRBJ1-3; a weak D match, TRBD1 (5 bases). There are 15 residues in the CDR3. Germline loops: CDR1 ENHRY, CDR2 SYGVKD. V was clipped by 7 bases and J by 3 bases, with 16 bases between them. Written as DNA, the CDR3 is TGTGCCATCACTCCCCGCCAGGGCATTGGAAACACCATATATTTT. It yields the protein CAITPRQGIGNTIYF.

V is TRBV30 and J is TRBJ2-6; the D is unclear. The V and J ends lost 2 bases and 0 bases respectively, with 14 bases between them. The CDR3 loop spans 17 amino acids. Germline CDR1 GTSNPN, CDR2 SVGIG (reference sequence). The CDR3 DNA follows: TGTGCCTGGAGTACTACCGGGTCCTTCTCTGGGGCCAACGTCCTGACTTTC. Its protein is CAWSTTGSFSGANVLTF.

The rearrangement links TRBV5-1 to TRBJ1-5; D gene uncertain. The length of the CDR3 is 15 residues. Germline CDR1 SGHRS, CDR2 YFSETQ. Trimming cost V 0 bases and J 3 bases, with 10 bases left between them. CDR3 in DNA: TGCGCCAGCAGCTTGGGTGAGACTTCCAATCAGCCCCAGCATTTT. Translating it yields CASSLGETSNQPQHF.

This clone came up a few times. CDR3 nucleotide sequence: TGTGCCAGCAGCCAAGAATTAGGAGGGGCGGGGAACAATCAGCCCCAGCATTTT. This codes for CASSQELGGAGNNQPQHF. The V gene is TRBV4-2, the J gene TRBJ1-5; a weak D match, TRBD1 (5 bases). Germline-derived CDR1 and CDR2 are LGHNA and YNFKEQ. CDR3 length: 18 amino acids. Trimming shortened V by 0 bases and J by 3 bases, and 18 bases separated the two germline ends.

This clone showed up just a few times. The V and J genes are TRBV7-3 and TRBJ1-2, with D unresolved. Germline V gene lookup returns CDR1 SGHTA and CDR2 FQGTGA. V was pared by 0 bases and J by 7 bases, with 9 bases between. This CDR3 has 13 amino acids. This chain's CDR3 is CASSLTSDAGYTF. The CDR3 DNA is TGTGCCAGCAGCTTAACCTCCGACGCTGGCTACACCTTC.

The chain is built from TRBV6-5 and TRBJ1-1; D gene uncertain. Looked up from germline, CDR1 is MNHEY and CDR2 is SVGAGI. Between the trimmed V and J ends, which lost 6 bases and 3 bases, there was a span of 8 bases. This CDR3 spans 12 amino acids. The chain's CDR3 is CASSRVDTEAFF. The CDR3 DNA is TGTGCCAGCAGCCGGGTTGACACTGAAGCTTTCTTT.

This clone was seen a handful of times. The rearrangement uses TRBV9 and TRBJ1-1; D remains ambiguous. V was pared by 3 bases and J by 2 bases, with 5 bases between. This CDR3 spans 12 amino acids. The germline CDR1 and CDR2 sequences are SGDLS and YYNGEE. The CDR3 DNA reads TGTGCCAGCAGCGAACTTAACACTGAAGCTTTCTTT. It yields the protein CASSELNTEAFF.

The rearrangement joins TRBV19 to TRBJ2-7, with 7 bases fitting TRBD1. The CDR3 spans 15 residues. Germline loops: CDR1 LNHDA, CDR2 SQIVND (reference sequence). The V segment lost 3 bases and the J segment 0 bases; nucleotides outside the gene matches: 5. The CDR3 DNA is TGTGCCAGTAGTATTTTGGCAGGGGGCTCCTACGAGCAGTACTTC. Translated, it gives CASSILAGGSYEQYF.

By share of the sample, this clone is medium-sized (0.01 to 0.1%). The V gene is TRBV28, the J gene TRBJ2-1; TRBD2 agrees at 11 bases. The V and J ends lost 10 bases and 6 bases, in that order; junction bases with no gene match: 8. This CDR3 contains 14 residues. Germline-derived CDR1 and CDR2 are MDHEN and SYDVKM. The CDR3 protein is CATRGLAAPNEQFF. Here the CDR3 DNA reads TGTGCCACCAGGGGACTAGCGGCCCCCAATGAGCAGTTCTTC.

The V and J genes are TRBV11-3 and TRBJ1-4; 9 bases agree with TRBD1. Germline V gene data show CDR1 as SGHNT and CDR2 as YENEEA. CDR3 length: 15 residues. Germline trimming cut 5 bases from V and 7 bases from J; bases unmatched to any gene: 8. The CDR3 nucleotides read TGTGCCAGCAGCGTAACAGGGGGCGCGAGTGAAAAACTGTTTTTT. This codes for CASSVTGGASEKLFF.

The V call is TRBV7-2, the J call TRBJ2-7, with D possibly matching TRBD2 (6 bases). The CDR3 spans 12 residues. The ends were cut back, 5 bases at V and 8 bases at J, with 13 bases in the middle. Germline CDR1 reads SGHTA; CDR2 reads FQGNSA. CDR3 residues: CASSGGVGKQYF. As DNA, the CDR3 is TGTGCCAGCAGCGGAGGGGTGGGGAAGCAGTACTTC. The complete variable domain, with remaining parts taken from reference TRBV7-2 and TRBJ2-7, reads GAGVSQSPSNKVTEKGKDVELRCDPISGHTALYWYRQSLGQGLEFLIYFQGNSAPDKSGLPSDRFSAERTGGSVSTLTIQRTQQEDSAVYLCASSGGVGKQYFGPGTRLTVT.

The chain recombines TRBV5-1 with TRBJ2-1, with 14 bases fitting TRBD2. There are 15 residues in the CDR3. Germline-derived CDR1 and CDR2 are SGHRS and YFSETQ. Trimming took 4 bases from V and 7 from J; bases not matched to a gene: 4. The CDR3 DNA reads as TGCGCCAGCAGCCAGGGACTAGCGGGAGATAATGAGCAGTTCTTC. Encoded protein: CASSQGLAGDNEQFF.

V is TRBV6-1 and J is TRBJ1-4; unclear D gene. The CDR3 is 12 residues long. Germline V gives CDR1 MNHNS, CDR2 SASEGT. V lost 7 bases and J 5 bases, leaving 8 bases between the germline ends. The CDR3 sequence is CASNWQNEKLFF. The CDR3 DNA reads as TGTGCCAGCAACTGGCAGAATGAAAAACTGTTTTTT.

This clone was counted only a few times. The rearrangement joins TRBV5-1 to TRBJ2-7, with D perhaps TRBD1 (5 bases). V was clipped by 3 bases and J by 0 bases, with 7 bases between them. CDR1 is SGHRS, CDR2 YFSETQ, per germline. The CDR3 runs to 13 residues. As DNA, the CDR3 is TGCGCCAGCAGCTATGGGGCCTCCTACGAGCAGTACTTC. Amino acid sequence: CASSYGASYEQYF.

V gene TRBV28 combines with J gene TRBJ1-2; the match to TRBD1 covers 7 bases. The CDR3 runs to 14 residues. Trimming removed 4 bases from V and 6 bases from J; junction bases left unmatched: 8. Germline CDR1 MDHEN, CDR2 SYDVKM. CDR3 residues: CASSSPSGGNGYTF. Written as DNA, the CDR3 is TGTGCCAGCAGTTCGCCCTCAGGGGGAAATGGCTACACCTTC.

This clone was recorded a few times. This rearrangement joins TRBV9 to TRBJ2-2; D possibly corresponds to TRBD2 (5 bases). The CDR3 extends over 15 amino acids. V lost 0 bases and J 2 bases, leaving 8 bases between the germline ends. Germline assignment: CDR1 SGDLS and CDR2 YYNGEE. DNA for the CDR3: TGTGCCAGCAGCGTAGTCGGGATTAACACCGGGGAGCTGTTTTTT. Amino acids: CASSVVGINTGELFF.

The rearrangement links TRBV27 to TRBJ2-2; weak D call: TRBD1 (5 bases). Trimming took off 8 bases at V and 2 bases at J, with 15 bases between the two ends. Germline V gives CDR1 MNHEY, CDR2 SMNVEV (reference sequence). CDR3 length: 15 residues. The CDR3 sequence: CASSSGRVNTGELFF. CDR3 in DNA: TGTGCCAGCTCCTCAGGCAGGGTTAACACCGGGGAGCTGTTTTTT.

This clone was counted a few times. The chain combines TRBV12-5 with TRBJ2-5; 7 bases match TRBD1. The trim removed 3 bases at V and 5 bases at J, leaving 3 bases unmatched. This CDR3 spans 13 amino acids. Germline CDR1 LGHNT, CDR2 FRNRAP. CDR3 residues: CASGFQGVETQYF. The CDR3 DNA reads as TGTGCTAGTGGTTTTCAGGGGGTGGAGACCCAGTACTTC.

This clone was detected only once. The chain couples TRBV2 to TRBJ2-1, with a tentative D call TRBD1 (6 bases). The CDR3 contains 15 residues. Germline CDR1 and CDR2: SNHLY and FYNNEI. The V end was cut by 3 bases, the J end by 0 bases, with 9 bases between. The CDR3 reads CASSETGFSYNEQFF. DNA of the CDR3: TGTGCCAGCAGTGAGACAGGATTCTCCTACAATGAGCAGTTCTTC.

This clone was observed a handful of times. J is TRBJ1-3 and V is TRBV9; D remains unclear. Trimming took off 4 bases at V and 4 bases at J, with 9 bases between the two ends. CDR3 size: 13 residues. CDR1 is SGDLS and CDR2 is YYNGEE in the germline V gene. The CDR3 region is CASSLEGGNTIYF. The DNA of the CDR3 is TGTGCCAGCAGCCTTGAAGGAGGAAACACCATATATTTT.